The rows below give T cell receptor beta chains drawn from one sample of a study of T cells in Graves' hyperthyroidism and ophthalmopathy. Each CDR3 protein gets one entry after TCRdb re-called the multiplex PCR reads with MiXCR. This sample has 480,000 or so distinct CDR3 sequences, with approximately 48% found just once. Sequencing was performed on peripheral blood or thyroid tissue (not recorded which). These receptors came from an adult woman with Graves' disease, either hyperthyroidism or ophthalmopathy (not recorded which). Both conserved end residues are part of each CDR3. Fields, in order: J gene, D gene, clone size, V gene, CDR3 DNA, CDR3 protein. A D gene is named only where the DNA matches it firmly. Size tells how often a clone was seen (once, few, many) or the class of an expanded clone, and some rows leave it out.

>TRBJ1-2|NA|NA|TRBV7-3
TGTGCCAGCAGCGACGGTTCTGGAAACACCTTC
CASSDGSGNTF
>TRBJ2-7|NA|NA|TRBV29-1
TGCAGCGTCTCACCTACAGGGACGTGGGAGCAGTACTTC
CSVSPTGTWEQYF
>TRBJ2-3|NA|few|TRBV5-4
TGTGCCAGCAGCTTGGGGCATAGCACAGATACGCAGTATTTT
CASSLGHSTDTQYF
>TRBJ2-7|TRBD1|many|TRBV15
TGTGCCACCAGCAGCCACCGGGACAGGAACTACGAGCAGTACTTC
CATSSHRDRNYEQYF
>TRBJ1-2|NA|NA|TRBV10-3
TGTGCCAGCATTTTCTCGGGGGGCTCTGGCTACACCTTC
CASIFSGGSGYTF
>TRBJ1-5|NA|NA|TRBV30
TGTGCCTGGAGTTATGGTGGCGGCAATCAGCCCCAGCATTTT
CAWSYGGGNQPQHF
>TRBJ2-5|NA|NA|TRBV27
TGTGCCAGCAGTTCCGGACTACCTAAAGAGACCCAGTACTTC
CASSSGLPKETQYF
>TRBJ1-2|NA|few|TRBV25-1
TGTGCCAGCAGTGAATCTGGCAGTGCTTATACCCGGGACACTTCCGGGGACGATGGCTACACCTTC
CASSESGSAYTRDTSGDDGYTF
>TRBJ1-3|NA|few|TRBV29-1
TGCAGCGTAGCCCTGGGTGGCGGAAGCTCTGGAAACACCATATATTTT
CSVALGGGSSGNTIYF
>TRBJ1-2|NA|NA|TRBV9
TGTGCCAGCAGCGTCCAGGGGTCGGCTTCCTATGGCTACACCTTC
CASSVQGSASYGYTF
>TRBJ2-5|TRBD2|NA|TRBV29-1
TGCAGCGTCGATGGGACTAGCGGACTTATCCAAGAGACCCAGTACTTC
CSVDGTSGLIQETQYF
>TRBJ1-4|NA|NA|TRBV7-2
TGTGCCAGCAGCTTACCCGGGACTAATGAAAAACTGTTTTTT
CASSLPGTNEKLFF
>TRBJ1-2|NA|NA|TRBV11-1
TGTGCCAGCAGCCCCAGGACATCAAACTATGGCTACACCTTC
CASSPRTSNYGYTF
>TRBJ1-5|NA|once|TRBV7-2
TGTGCCAGCAGAAAAACAGGTCTGGGTCAGCCCCAGCATTTT
CASRKTGLGQPQHF
>TRBJ2-5|NA|once|TRBV24-1
TGTGCCACCAGTGATCGGCAGGGCGGGCTACAAGAGACCCAGTACTTC
CATSDRQGGLQETQYF
>TRBJ1-2|TRBD1|many|TRBV29-1
TGCAGCGTGCGGACAGGGGTGAATGGCTACACCTTC
CSVRTGVNGYTF
>TRBJ2-5|NA|few|TRBV29-1
TGCAGCGTTGAAGCAAGAGCGGAGACCCAGTACTTC
CSVEARAETQYF
>TRBJ1-2|TRBD1|NA|TRBV29-1
TGCAGCGTTGAAGTACGGGACAGGGGCTATGGCTACACCTTC
CSVEVRDRGYGYTF
>TRBJ2-2|NA|NA|TRBV2
TGTGCCAGCAGTAATAAGGCCGGGGAGCTGTTTTTT
CASSNKAGELFF
>TRBJ1-1|NA|NA|TRBV5-5
TGTGCCAGCCTCGGTCGGGTCGCTGAAGCTTTCTTT
CASLGRVAEAFF
>TRBJ1-2|NA|many|TRBV19
TGTGCCAGTCAGAAGTCGGTCGGGGACTATGGCTACACCTTC
CASQKSVGDYGYTF
>TRBJ2-5|NA|NA|TRBV2
TGTGCCAGCAGTAACAGGGTGAGGGAGACCCAGTACTTC
CASSNRVRETQYF
>TRBJ1-1|NA|few|TRBV30
TGTGCCTGGAGTGTATGGGCAGGCGCGAACACTGAAGCTTTCTTT
CAWSVWAGANTEAFF
>TRBJ2-7|TRBD2|NA|TRBV10-2
TGCGCCAGCAGACCAAGACTAGCTTACGAGCAGTACTTC
CASRPRLAYEQYF
>TRBJ2-2|NA|NA|TRBV10-3
TGTGCCATCAGTGCAGGGGTTTTTGCCGGGGAGCTGTTTTTT
CAISAGVFAGELFF
>TRBJ2-7|TRBD2|NA|TRBV12-3/TRBV12-4
TGTGCCAGCAGTCATAGCGGGAGACTGTACGAGCGGTACTTC
CASSHSGRLYERYF
>TRBJ1-2|NA|few|TRBV2
TGTGCCAGCAGTGAGGAGGACTATGGCTACACCTTC
CASSEEDYGYTF
>TRBJ2-7|NA|few|TRBV5-1
TGCGCCAGCAGCTTAGGACAGTTCGAGCAGTACTTC
CASSLGQFEQYF
>TRBJ1-2|NA|few|TRBV28
TGTGCCAGCAGTCCTGCCGGGGCAGGGTCTTATGGCTACACCTTC
CASSPAGAGSYGYTF
>TRBJ1-2|NA|NA|TRBV6-2/TRBV6-3
TGTGCCAGCAGTCCCCTCTTGGTCTTAAATCAGGATGGCTACACCTTC
CASSPLLVLNQDGYTF
>TRBJ2-7|NA|many|TRBV10-1
TGCGCCAGCAGTGTGGATGGGAACTACGAGCAGTACTTC
CASSVDGNYEQYF
>TRBJ2-3|NA|NA|TRBV7-3
TGTGCCAGCAGCTTAGGCAGGGACACAGATACGCAGTATTTT
CASSLGRDTDTQYF
>TRBJ2-5|TRBD2|many|TRBV6-5
TGTGCCAGCAGCCCATTCGGGAGGGCTAAAGAGACCCAGTACTTC
CASSPFGRAKETQYF
>TRBJ1-5|TRBD1|many|TRBV6-6
TGTGCCAGCAGCCGCGGACAGGGAAGTCAGCCCCAGCATTTT
CASSRGQGSQPQHF
>TRBJ1-5|NA|NA|TRBV19
TGTGCCAGTAGTATAGATCGGGCGGATCAGCCCCAGCATTTT
CASSIDRADQPQHF
>TRBJ2-7|NA|NA|TRBV12-3/TRBV12-4
TGTGCCAGCAGTACAACCCTATCCGCCGAGCAGTACTTC
CASSTTLSAEQYF
>TRBJ1-4|NA|few|TRBV2
TGTGCCAGCAGTGAAGGCAGGCCGGCCAGAGAAAAACTGTTTTTT
CASSEGRPAREKLFF
>TRBJ2-7|NA|many|TRBV20-1
TGCAGTGCTATCTCAAGACAGGCGGTGACCTACGAGCAGTACTTC
CSAISRQAVTYEQYF
>TRBJ1-5|TRBD1|once|TRBV5-1
TGCGCCAGCAGCCCCTCGGGACAGGGGACGTCGTTACGCCAGCATTTT
CASSPSGQGTSLRQHF
>TRBJ1-1|NA|many|TRBV29-1
TGCAGCGCGTCAGGACGAGGCACTGAAGCTTTCTTT
CSASGRGTEAFF
>TRBJ1-4|NA|many|TRBV7-9
TGTGCCAGCAGCCGCCCCGGGACACCGAATGAAAAACTGTTTTTT
CASSRPGTPNEKLFF
>TRBJ1-4|NA|NA|TRBV9
TGTGCCAGCAGCGTAGGGGGCAGGGAGTCTGAAAAACTGTTTTTT
CASSVGGRESEKLFF
>TRBJ2-7|NA|NA|TRBV29-1
TGCAGCGTAGTGACTAGTTCCTACGAGCAGTACTTC
CSVVTSSYEQYF
>TRBJ2-7|TRBD1|many|TRBV7-9
TGCGCCAGCAGCTTCGGGACAGGGGGCATTGAGCAGTACTTC
CASSFGTGGIEQYF
>TRBJ1-2|NA|NA|TRBV10-2
TGCGCCAGCAGTGAGTCAAACGGCTATGGCTACACCTTC
CASSESNGYGYTF
>TRBJ2-7|TRBD2|NA|TRBV20-1
TGCAGTGCCAGGACTAGCGCAACCTACGAGCAGTACTTC
CSARTSATYEQYF
>TRBJ2-6|TRBD2|NA|TRBV7-9
TGTGCCAGCAGCACCTCCGGGACTAGCGGGAGGGCCAACGTCCTGACTTTC
CASSTSGTSGRANVLTF
>TRBJ2-7|NA|NA|TRBV5-1
TGCGCCAGCAGCTTGGATGGTCTTCGCGAGCAGTACTTC
CASSLDGLREQYF
>TRBJ1-4|NA|NA|TRBV14
TGTGCCAGCAGCCAAGTCACTAATGAAAAACTGTTTTTT
CASSQVTNEKLFF
>TRBJ2-7|NA|NA|TRBV7-2
TGTGCCAGCAGCAACCCGGGCTACTACGAGCAGTACTTC
CASSNPGYYEQYF
>TRBJ2-7|TRBD1|NA|TRBV20-1
TGCAGCGTTATATACAGGGGGCTCTACGAGCAGTACTTC
CSVIYRGLYEQYF
>TRBJ1-5|NA|NA|TRBV10-3
TGTGCCATCAGTGATACTAAGGCGGGGACCCAGCATTTT
CAISDTKAGTQHF
>TRBJ2-7|NA|NA|TRBV10-3
TGTGCCATCAGCCCGGGACGGGCCTACGAGCAGTACTTC
CAISPGRAYEQYF
>TRBJ1-5|NA|many|TRBV24-1
TGTGCCACCAGTGCGGGAACCTATAGCAATCAGCCCCAGCATTTT
CATSAGTYSNQPQHF
>TRBJ2-5|TRBD2|NA|TRBV2
TGTGCCAGCAGTGGCGGGACTAGCCAAGAGACCCAGTACTTC
CASSGGTSQETQYF